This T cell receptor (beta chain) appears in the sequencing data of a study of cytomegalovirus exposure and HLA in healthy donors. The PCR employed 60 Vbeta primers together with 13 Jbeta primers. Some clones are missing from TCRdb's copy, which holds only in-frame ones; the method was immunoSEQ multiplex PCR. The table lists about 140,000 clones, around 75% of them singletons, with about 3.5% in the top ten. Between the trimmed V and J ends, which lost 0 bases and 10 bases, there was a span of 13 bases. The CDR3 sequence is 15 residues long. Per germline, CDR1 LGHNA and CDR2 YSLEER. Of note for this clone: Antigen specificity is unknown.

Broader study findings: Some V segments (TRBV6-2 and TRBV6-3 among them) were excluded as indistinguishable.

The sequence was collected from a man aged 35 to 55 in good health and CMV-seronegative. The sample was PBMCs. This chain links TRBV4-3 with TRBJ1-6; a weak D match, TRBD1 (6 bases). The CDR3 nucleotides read TGCGCCAGCAGCCAAGACGGGGGGGCTGACTCACCCCTCCACTTT. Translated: CASSQDGGADSPLHF.